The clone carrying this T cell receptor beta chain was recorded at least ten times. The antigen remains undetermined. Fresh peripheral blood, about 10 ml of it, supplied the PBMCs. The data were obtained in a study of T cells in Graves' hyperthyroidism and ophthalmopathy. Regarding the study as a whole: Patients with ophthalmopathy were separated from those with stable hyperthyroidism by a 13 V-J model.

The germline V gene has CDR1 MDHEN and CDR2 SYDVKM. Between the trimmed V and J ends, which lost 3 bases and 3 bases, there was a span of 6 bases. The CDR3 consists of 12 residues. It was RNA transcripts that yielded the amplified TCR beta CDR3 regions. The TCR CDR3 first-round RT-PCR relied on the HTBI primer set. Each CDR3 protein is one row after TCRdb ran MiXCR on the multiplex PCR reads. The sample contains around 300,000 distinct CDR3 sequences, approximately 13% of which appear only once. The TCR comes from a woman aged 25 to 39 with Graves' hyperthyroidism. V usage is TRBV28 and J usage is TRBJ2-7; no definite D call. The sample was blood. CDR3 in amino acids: CASSLMLYEQYF. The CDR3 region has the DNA TGTGCCAGCAGTTTGATGCTCTACGAGCAGTACTTC.